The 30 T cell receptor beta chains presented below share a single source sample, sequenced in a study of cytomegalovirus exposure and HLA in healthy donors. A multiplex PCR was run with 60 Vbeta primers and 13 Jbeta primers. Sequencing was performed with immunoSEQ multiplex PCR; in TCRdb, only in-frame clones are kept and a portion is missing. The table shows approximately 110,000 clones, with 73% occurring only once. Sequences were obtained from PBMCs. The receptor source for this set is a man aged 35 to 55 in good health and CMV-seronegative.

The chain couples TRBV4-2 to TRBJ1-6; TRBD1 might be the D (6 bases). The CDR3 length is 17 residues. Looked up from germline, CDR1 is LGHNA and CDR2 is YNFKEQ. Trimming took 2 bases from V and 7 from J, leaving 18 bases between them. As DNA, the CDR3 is TGTGCCAGCAGCCAAATTGGGACATCGGAATTGAATTCACCCCTCCACTTT. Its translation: CASSQIGTSELNSPLHF.

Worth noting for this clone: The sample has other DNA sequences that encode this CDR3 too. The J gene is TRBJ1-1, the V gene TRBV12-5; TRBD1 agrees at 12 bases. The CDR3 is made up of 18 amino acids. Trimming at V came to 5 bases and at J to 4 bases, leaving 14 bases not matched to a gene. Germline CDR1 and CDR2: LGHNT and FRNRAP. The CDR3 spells CASGLISRDRGLGTEAFF. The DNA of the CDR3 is TGTGCTAGTGGTCTGATATCCCGGGACAGGGGGCTGGGCACTGAAGCTTTCTTT. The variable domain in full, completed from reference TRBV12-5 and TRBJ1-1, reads DARVTQTPRHKVTEMGQEVTMRCQPILGHNTVFWYRQTMMQGLELLAYFRNRAPLDDSGMPKDRFSAEMPDATLATLKIQPSEPRDSAVYFCASGLISRDRGLGTEAFFGQGTRLTVV.

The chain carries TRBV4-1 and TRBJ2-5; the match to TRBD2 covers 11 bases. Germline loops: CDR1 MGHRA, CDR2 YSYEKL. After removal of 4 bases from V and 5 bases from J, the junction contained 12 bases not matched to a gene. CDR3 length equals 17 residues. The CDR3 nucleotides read TGCGCCAGCAGCCCCGGGACCCCTAGCGGGGGGCGTGAGACCCAGTACTTC. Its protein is CASSPGTPSGGRETQYF.

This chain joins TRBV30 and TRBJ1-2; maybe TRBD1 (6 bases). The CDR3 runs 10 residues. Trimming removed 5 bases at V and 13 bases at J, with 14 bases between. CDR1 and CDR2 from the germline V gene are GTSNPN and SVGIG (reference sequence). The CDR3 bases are TGTGCCTGGGGACAGACCGAGTCCACCTTC. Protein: CAWGQTESTF.

CDR3 DNA: TGTGCCAGCAGCCAGGATTTCTCTGGGGCCAACGTCCTGACTTTC. It codes for CASSQDFSGANVLTF. This chain connects TRBV5-4 to TRBJ2-6; no definite D call. The V gene's germline CDR1 is SGHNT and CDR2 YYREEE (reference sequence). The CDR3 is made up of 15 amino acids. V lost 4 bases, J lost 0 bases, and 8 bases lay in between.

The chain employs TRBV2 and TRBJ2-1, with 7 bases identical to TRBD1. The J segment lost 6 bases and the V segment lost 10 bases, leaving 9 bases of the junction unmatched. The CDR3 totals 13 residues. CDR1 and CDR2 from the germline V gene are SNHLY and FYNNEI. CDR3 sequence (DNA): TGTGCCACCTACCGACAGGGAGCCAATGAGCAGTTCTTC. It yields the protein CATYRQGANEQFF.

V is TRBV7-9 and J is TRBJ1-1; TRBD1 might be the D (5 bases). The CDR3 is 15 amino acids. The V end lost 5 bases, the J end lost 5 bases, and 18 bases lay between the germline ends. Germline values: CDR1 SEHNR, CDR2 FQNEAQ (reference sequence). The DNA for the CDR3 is TGTGCCAGCAGCCGTGGGGGGATGGAGAGGACTGAAGCTTTCTTT. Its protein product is CASSRGGMERTEAFF.

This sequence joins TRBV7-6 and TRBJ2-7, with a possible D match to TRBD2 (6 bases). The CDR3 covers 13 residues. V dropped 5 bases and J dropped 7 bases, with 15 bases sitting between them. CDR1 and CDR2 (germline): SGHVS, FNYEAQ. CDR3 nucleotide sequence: TGTGCCAGCAGCGACGGAGGGACCGGTGAGCAGTACTTC. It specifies CASSDGGTGEQYF.

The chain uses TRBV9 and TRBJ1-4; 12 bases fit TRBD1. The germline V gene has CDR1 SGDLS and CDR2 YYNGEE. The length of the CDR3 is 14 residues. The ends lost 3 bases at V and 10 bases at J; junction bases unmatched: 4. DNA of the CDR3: TGTGCCAGCAGCGCGGGACAGGGGGCAGGAAAACTGTTTTTT. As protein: CASSAGQGAGKLFF.

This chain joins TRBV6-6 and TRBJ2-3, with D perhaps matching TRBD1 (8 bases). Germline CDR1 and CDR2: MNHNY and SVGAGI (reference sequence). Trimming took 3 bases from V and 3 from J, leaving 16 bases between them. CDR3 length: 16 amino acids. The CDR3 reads CASSYSTGEGTDTQYF. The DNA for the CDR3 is TGTGCCAGCAGTTATTCGACAGGGGAGGGGACAGATACGCAGTATTTT.

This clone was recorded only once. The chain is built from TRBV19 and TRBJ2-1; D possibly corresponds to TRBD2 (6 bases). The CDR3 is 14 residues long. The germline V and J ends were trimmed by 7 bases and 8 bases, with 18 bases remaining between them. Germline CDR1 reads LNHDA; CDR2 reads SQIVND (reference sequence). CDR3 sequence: CASTFPGPGDEQFF. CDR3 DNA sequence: TGTGCCAGTACATTCCCGGGCCCGGGGGATGAGCAGTTCTTC.

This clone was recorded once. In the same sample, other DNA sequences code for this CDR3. The CDR3 nucleotides read TGTGCCTGGACCCCAGGCTACTCTAGCACAGATACGCAGTATTTT. It is translated as CAWTPGYSSTDTQYF. The chain employs TRBV30 and TRBJ2-3; D gene unclear. The CDR3 sequence is 15 residues long. CDR1 GTSNPN and CDR2 SVGIG come from the germline V gene (reference sequence). Trimming took 4 bases from V and 0 from J, leaving 14 bases between them. Combining the CDR3 with reference TRBV30 and TRBJ2-3 gives the whole variable domain SQTIHQWPATLVQPVGSPLSLECTVEGTSNPNLYWYRQAAGRGLQLLFYSVGIGQISSEVPQNLSASRPQDRQFILSSKKLLLSDSGFYLCAWTPGYSSTDTQYFGPGTRLTVL.

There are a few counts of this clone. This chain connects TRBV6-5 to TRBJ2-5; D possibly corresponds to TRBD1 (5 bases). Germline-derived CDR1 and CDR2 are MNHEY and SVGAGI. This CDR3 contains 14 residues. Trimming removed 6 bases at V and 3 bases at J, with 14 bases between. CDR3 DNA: TGTGCCAGCAGCCCTGGGCCAGGGAAAGAGACCCAGTACTTC. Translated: CASSPGPGKETQYF.

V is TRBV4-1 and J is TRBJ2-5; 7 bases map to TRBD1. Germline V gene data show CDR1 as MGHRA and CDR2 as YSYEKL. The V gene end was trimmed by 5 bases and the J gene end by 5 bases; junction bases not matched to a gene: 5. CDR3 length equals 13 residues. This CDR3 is CASSTNRGETQYF. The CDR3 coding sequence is TGCGCCAGCAGCACAAACAGGGGCGAGACCCAGTACTTC.

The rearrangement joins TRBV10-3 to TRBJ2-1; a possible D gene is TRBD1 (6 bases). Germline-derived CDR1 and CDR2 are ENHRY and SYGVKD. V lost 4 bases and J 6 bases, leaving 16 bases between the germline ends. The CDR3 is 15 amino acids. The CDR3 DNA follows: TGTGCCATCAGTGTCGGGACAATGGAGAGCAATGAGCAGTTCTTC. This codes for CAISVGTMESNEQFF.

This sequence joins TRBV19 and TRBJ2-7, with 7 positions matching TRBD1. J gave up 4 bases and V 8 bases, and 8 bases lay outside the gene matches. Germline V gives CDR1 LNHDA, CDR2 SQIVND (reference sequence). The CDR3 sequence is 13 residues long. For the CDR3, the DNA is TGTGCCAGTTCAGGGCCCAGGGGGTACGAGCAGTACTTC. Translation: CASSGPRGYEQYF.

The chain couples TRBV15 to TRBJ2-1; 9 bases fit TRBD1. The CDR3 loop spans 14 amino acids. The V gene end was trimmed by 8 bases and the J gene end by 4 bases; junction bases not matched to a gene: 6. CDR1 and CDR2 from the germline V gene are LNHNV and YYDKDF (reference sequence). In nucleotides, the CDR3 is TGTGCCACCCAACGAGGACAGGGGTACAATGAGCAGTTCTTC. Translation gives CATQRGQGYNEQFF.

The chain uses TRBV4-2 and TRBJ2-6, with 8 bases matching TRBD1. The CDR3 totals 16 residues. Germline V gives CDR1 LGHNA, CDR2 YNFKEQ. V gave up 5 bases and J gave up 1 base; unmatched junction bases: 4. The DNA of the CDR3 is TGTGCCAGCAGCGATGACAGGGGTTCTGGGGCCAACGTCCTGACTTTC. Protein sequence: CASSDDRGSGANVLTF.

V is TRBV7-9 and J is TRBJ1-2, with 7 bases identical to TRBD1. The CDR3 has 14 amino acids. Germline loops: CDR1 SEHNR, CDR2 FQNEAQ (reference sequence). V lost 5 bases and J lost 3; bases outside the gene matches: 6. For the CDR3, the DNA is TGTGCCAGCAGCATATCGGGACAGCACTATGGCTACACCTTC. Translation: CASSISGQHYGYTF.

CDR3: CASSPQAGSDYGYTF. Here the CDR3 DNA reads TGCGCCAGCAGCCCCCAGGCGGGCAGCGACTATGGCTACACCTTC. This chain links TRBV4-1 with TRBJ1-2; D is ambiguous. The CDR3 sequence is 15 residues long. With 4 bases removed from V and 3 bases from J, the gap between germline ends came to 15 bases. From germline, CDR1 is MGHRA and CDR2 YSYEKL.

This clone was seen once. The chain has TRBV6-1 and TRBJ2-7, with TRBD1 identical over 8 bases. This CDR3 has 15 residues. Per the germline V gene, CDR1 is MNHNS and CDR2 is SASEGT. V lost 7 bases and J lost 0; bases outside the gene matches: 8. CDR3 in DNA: TGTGCCAGCATCTTCCGGGACAGGTTCTCCTACGAGCAGTACTTC. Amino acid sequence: CASIFRDRFSYEQYF.

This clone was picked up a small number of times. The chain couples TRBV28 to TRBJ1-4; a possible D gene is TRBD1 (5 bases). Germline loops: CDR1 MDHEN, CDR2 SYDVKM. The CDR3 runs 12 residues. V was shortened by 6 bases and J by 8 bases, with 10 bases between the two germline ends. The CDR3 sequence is CASRAQEEKLFF. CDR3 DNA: TGTGCCAGCAGGGCACAGGAGGAAAAACTGTTTTTT.

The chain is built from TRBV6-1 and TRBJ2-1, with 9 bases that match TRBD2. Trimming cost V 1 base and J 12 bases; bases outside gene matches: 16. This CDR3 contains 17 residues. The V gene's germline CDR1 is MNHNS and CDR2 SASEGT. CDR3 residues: CASSEVWRGGRFSWQFF. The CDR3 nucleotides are TGTGCCAGCAGTGAAGTGTGGCGGGGGGGTCGGTTTTCCTGGCAGTTCTTC.

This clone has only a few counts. As DNA, the CDR3 is TGTGCCAGCAGCCTCGAATCACCGACAGGCTACGAGCAGTACTTC. Its protein is CASSLESPTGYEQYF. V gene TRBV4-2 combines with J gene TRBJ2-7; D is possibly TRBD1 (6 bases). This CDR3 comprises 15 residues. CDR1 and CDR2 (germline): LGHNA, YNFKEQ. V gave up 4 bases and J gave up 3 bases, with 16 bases separating them.

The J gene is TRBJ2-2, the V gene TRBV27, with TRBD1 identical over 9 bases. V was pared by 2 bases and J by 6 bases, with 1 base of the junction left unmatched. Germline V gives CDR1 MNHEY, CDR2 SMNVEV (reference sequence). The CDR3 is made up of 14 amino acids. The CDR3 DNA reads TGTGCCAGCAGTTTAGACAGGGGGTCCGGGGAGCTGTTTTTT. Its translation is CASSLDRGSGELFF.

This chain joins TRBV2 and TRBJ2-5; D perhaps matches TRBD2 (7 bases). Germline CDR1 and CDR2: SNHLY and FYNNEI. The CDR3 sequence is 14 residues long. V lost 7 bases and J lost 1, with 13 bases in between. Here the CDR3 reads CASTGEGGQETQYF. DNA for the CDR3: TGTGCCAGCACCGGGGAGGGGGGCCAAGAGACCCAGTACTTC.

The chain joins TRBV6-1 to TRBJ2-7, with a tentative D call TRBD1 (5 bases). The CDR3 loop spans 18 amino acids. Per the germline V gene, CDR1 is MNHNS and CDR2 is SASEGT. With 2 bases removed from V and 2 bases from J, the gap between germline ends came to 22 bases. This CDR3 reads CASSERVGQSIVTYEQYF. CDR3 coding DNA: TGTGCCAGCAGTGAAAGGGTCGGACAATCTATCGTAACCTACGAGCAGTACTTC.

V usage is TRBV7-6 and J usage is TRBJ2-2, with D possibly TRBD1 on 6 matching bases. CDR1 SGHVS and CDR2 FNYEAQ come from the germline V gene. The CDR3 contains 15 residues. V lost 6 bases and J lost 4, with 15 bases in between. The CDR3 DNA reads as TGTGCCAGCAGTCAATCACAGGGACGCACCGGGGAGCTGTTTTTT. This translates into CASSQSQGRTGELFF.

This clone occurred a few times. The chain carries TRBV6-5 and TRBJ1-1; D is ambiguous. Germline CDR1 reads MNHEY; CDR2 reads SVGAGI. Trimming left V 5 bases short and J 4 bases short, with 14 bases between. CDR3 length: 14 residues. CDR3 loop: CASSPWTGSTEAFF. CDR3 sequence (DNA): TGTGCCAGCAGTCCTTGGACTGGAAGCACTGAAGCTTTCTTT.

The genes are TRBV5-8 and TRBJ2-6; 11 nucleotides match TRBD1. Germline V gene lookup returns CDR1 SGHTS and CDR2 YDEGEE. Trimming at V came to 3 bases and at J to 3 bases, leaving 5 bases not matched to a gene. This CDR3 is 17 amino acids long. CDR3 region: CASSWDRGVSGANVLTF. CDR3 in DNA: TGTGCCAGCAGCTGGGACAGGGGGGTCAGTGGGGCCAACGTCCTGACTTTC.